These 14 T cell receptor beta chains were sequenced from one sample in a study of glioma-infiltrating T cells. Amplification of TCR alpha and beta CDR3 regions from RNA used iRepertoire nested multiplex PCR. TCRdb redid the calling of the multiplex PCR reads with MiXCR, one entry per CDR3 protein. This table has a few hundred thousand distinct CDR3 sequences, roughly 41% appearing once. Material: glioma tissue, nonneoplastic brain tissue, or PBMCs (not recorded which). The receptors come from a human donor with low-grade glioma or glioblastoma, undergoing nonglioma brain surgery, or in good health (not recorded which).

CDR3 residues: CSVSYGTGGQPQHF. The DNA for the CDR3 is TGCAGCGTATCCTACGGGACAGGGGGTCAGCCCCAGCATTTT. The chain uses TRBV29-1 and TRBJ1-5; the match to TRBD1 covers 11 bases. V lost 6 bases, J lost 6 bases, and 7 bases stayed unmatched. CDR3 length: 14 residues. The germline V gene has CDR1 SQVTM and CDR2 ANQGSEA.

This clonotype was counted ten times or more. The chain combines TRBV25-1 with TRBJ1-2; 10 bases line up with TRBD1. J gave up 6 bases and V 4 bases, and 2 bases lay outside the gene matches. The CDR3 is made up of 13 amino acids. CDR1 MGHDK and CDR2 SYGVNS come from the germline V gene. The CDR3 loop is CASSVGTGDGYTF. CDR3 bases: TGTGCCAGCAGTGTCGGGACAGGGGATGGCTACACCTTC.

Points on this clonotype: A read error is possible here, since a much larger clone lies one base away. The chain recombines TRBV27 with TRBJ2-1, with D hard to call. This CDR3 has 13 residues. Germline values: CDR1 MNHEY, CDR2 SMNVEV (reference sequence). The ends were cut back, 0 bases at V and 10 bases at J, with 10 bases in the middle. CDR3 bases: TGTGCCAGCAGTTTATCGGTTTCCTACGAGCAGTTCTTC. This encodes CASSLSVSYEQFF.

This chain links TRBV6-1 with TRBJ2-1; 12 bases line up with TRBD2. The V segment lost 3 bases and the J segment 8 bases; nucleotides outside the gene matches: 8. This CDR3 comprises 16 residues. Per germline, CDR1 MNHNS and CDR2 SASEGT. CDR3 residues: CASSDALAGGVDEQFF. CDR3 bases: TGTGCCAGCAGTGACGCCCTAGCGGGAGGGGTCGATGAGCAGTTCTTC.

About this clonotype: The missing conserved phenylalanine or tryptophan at the end of this CDR3 makes a read error likely. The gene calls are TRBV7-2 and TRBJ2-1; 7 bases map to TRBD2. The CDR3 totals 15 residues. Germline values: CDR1 SGHTA, CDR2 FQGNSA. The V gene end was trimmed by 1 base and the J gene end by 2 bases; junction bases not matched to a gene: 2. In nucleotides, the CDR3 is TGTGCCAGCAGCTTAGGGGGGAGGGCCTACAATGAGCAGTTCATC. Translation: CASSLGGRAYNEQFI.

Ten or more counts support this clonotype. The CDR3 DNA is TGTGCCAGCAGAGGGGTCTCTGGGGCCAACGTCCTGACTTTC. Translation gives CASRGVSGANVLTF. This chain uses TRBV6-2 or TRBV6-3 with TRBJ2-6, with D possibly TRBD1 on 5 matching bases. The CDR3 sequence is 14 residues long. The germline gives CDR1 MNHEY, CDR2 SVGEGT. Between the trimmed V and J ends, which lost 6 bases and 0 bases, there was a span of 6 bases.

There are many counts of this clonotype. The chain has TRBV6-1 and TRBJ2-2; TRBD2 matches 7 bases. The CDR3 length is 14 residues. CDR1 is MNHNS, CDR2 SASEGT, per germline. V lost 5 bases, J lost 4 bases, and 4 bases stayed unmatched. The CDR3 loop reads CASSTGLPTGELFF. The CDR3 DNA reads TGTGCCAGCAGTACGGGACTACCCACCGGGGAGCTGTTTTTT.

This chain connects TRBV27 to TRBJ2-2; unclear D gene. The V end was cut by 5 bases, the J end by 3 bases, with 16 bases between. Germline values: CDR1 MNHEY, CDR2 SMNVEV (reference sequence). The CDR3 runs 16 residues. The CDR3 loop is CASSNIGFGDTGELFF. For the CDR3, the DNA is TGTGCCAGCAGTAATATAGGCTTCGGAGACACCGGGGAGCTGTTTTTT.

The table lists this clonotype with a few counts. This chain links TRBV7-9 with TRBJ2-5, with D hard to call. CDR1 is SEHNR, CDR2 FQNEAQ, per germline (reference sequence). V dropped 3 bases and J dropped 5 bases, with 10 bases sitting between them. The CDR3 is 13 amino acids. The CDR3 loop is CASSFVSGETQYF. CDR3 bases: TGTGCCAGCAGCTTCGTGAGTGGGGAGACCCAGTACTTC.

A remark on this clonotype: A much larger clone sits a single nucleotide away, making a read error possible. The chain uses TRBV20-1 and TRBJ2-7; D assignment may be TRBD1 or TRBD2 (5 bases each). The CDR3 sequence is 14 residues long. V was pared by 5 bases and J by 3 bases, with 17 bases between. Germline CDR1 and CDR2: DFQATT and SNEGSKA (reference sequence). The CDR3 nucleotides read TGCAGTGCTCCCCCTGAGGGGTTGAACTACGAGCAGTACTTC. The encoded protein is CSAPPEGLNYEQYF.

This clonotype was recorded a few times. V usage is TRBV4-1 and J usage is TRBJ2-3; D may be TRBD1 or TRBD2 (5 bases each). Germline CDR1 reads MGHRA; CDR2 reads YSYEKL. The CDR3 is made up of 14 amino acids. V was cut by 0 bases and J by 11 bases, with 15 bases left in between. CDR3 residues: CASSQEGPRVGQYF. The CDR3 nucleotides read TGCGCCAGCAGCCAAGAGGGACCTCGTGTGGGGCAGTATTTT.

This clonotype has more than one count but fewer than ten. This chain connects TRBV3-1 to TRBJ2-1; 8 nucleotides agree with TRBD2. This CDR3 contains 18 residues. Germline CDR1 reads LGHDT; CDR2 reads YNNKEL (reference sequence). With V trimmed by 1 base and J by 2 bases, 10 bases remained unmatched. The CDR3, as DNA: TGTGCCAGCAGCCAAGTTAATCTAGCGGGTGATACCTACAATGAGCAGTTCTTC. Its protein product is CASSQVNLAGDTYNEQFF.

Points on this clonotype: One end of the junction does not line up with germline, which may come from a read error. The chain employs TRBV6-2 or TRBV6-3 and TRBJ2-5, with D possibly matching TRBD2 (5 bases). The CDR3 is 14 residues long. The germline V gene encodes CDR1 MNHEY and CDR2 SVGEGT. This CDR3 is CANSSGSTKETQYF. The CDR3 DNA follows: TGTGCCAACAGTTCGGGGTCGACTAAAGAGACCCAGTACTTC.

V is TRBV6-6 and J is TRBJ2-7; D might be TRBD1 (5 bases). CDR1 and CDR2 (germline): MNHNY, SVGAGI (reference sequence). V was shortened by 0 bases and J by 2 bases, with 11 bases between the two germline ends. This CDR3 has 15 amino acids. The CDR3 DNA follows: TGTGCCAGCAGTTACTCAAGGGGTGAGGCCTACGAGCAGTACTTC. This encodes CASSYSRGEAYEQYF.